This entry is about one T cell receptor beta chain. The sample originates from a study of blood T cell repertoires in COVID-19. Libraries were prepared by immunoSEQ multiplex PCR; TCRdb keeps only in-frame clonotypes and omits some of them. The top ten clones hold approximately 8.2% of a sample with 110,000 to 150,000 clones, about 82% of them seen once. The CDR3 length is 16 residues. V was trimmed by 0 bases and J by 0 bases, leaving 9 bases between them. Germline CDR1 and CDR2: LGHNA and YNFKEQ. The rearrangement uses TRBV4-2 and TRBJ1-5; maybe TRBD1 (5 bases). The sequenced sample was peripheral blood. The clonotype originates from an older woman with acute or convalescent COVID-19. The DNA for the CDR3 is TGTGCCAGCAGCCAAGACGCGGGGGATAGCAATCAGCCCCAGCATTTT. It is translated as CASSQDAGDSNQPQHF.